The rows below give T cell receptor beta chains drawn from one sample of a study of cytomegalovirus exposure and HLA in healthy donors. Profiling relied on immunoSEQ multiplex PCR, and the TCRdb table lists in-frame clones only, not all of them. Of roughly 120,000 clones detected, around 74% appear once; the ten largest clones hold about 30%. Sequenced: PBMCs. These receptors all come from a man aged 55 to 70 in good health and CMV-seropositive. The CDR3 runs from the conserved cysteine through the conserved F or W. D genes are given only for firm matches. Part of the rows lack a size; the others show once, few, many or a class for expanded clones.

J: TRBJ1-1
D: .
size: .
V: TRBV7-9
CDR3: CASSLDRGTEAFF
DNA: TGTGCCAGCAGCTTGGACCGGGGCACTGAAGCTTTCTTT

J: TRBJ1-2
D: TRBD1
size: .
V: TRBV28
CDR3: CASSLWTGGGGYTF
DNA: TGTGCCAGCAGTTTATGGACAGGGGGTGGTGGCTACACCTTC

J: TRBJ1-2
D: .
size: .
V: TRBV28
CDR3: CASSPDGSVDYGYTF
DNA: TGTGCCAGCAGCCCGGACGGGAGTGTGGACTATGGCTACACCTTC

J: TRBJ2-6
D: .
size: .
V: TRBV7-9
CDR3: CASSSWDTSGANVLTF
DNA: TGTGCCAGCAGCTCCTGGGACACCTCTGGGGCCAACGTCCTGACTTTC

J: TRBJ1-3
D: TRBD1
size: .
V: TRBV2
CDR3: CASSGQGNSGNTIYF
DNA: TGTGCCAGCAGTGGACAGGGGAACTCTGGAAACACCATATATTTT

J: TRBJ1-2
D: TRBD1
size: .
V: TRBV5-1
CDR3: CASSQGQETLYGYTF
DNA: TGCGCCAGCAGCCAGGGACAGGAAACGCTCTATGGCTACACCTTC

J: TRBJ1-1
D: TRBD1
size: .
V: TRBV4-1
CDR3: CASSQAGGQGRIRTEAFF
DNA: TGCGCCAGCAGCCAAGCCGGGGGACAGGGGCGTATTAGGACTGAAGCTTTCTTT

J: TRBJ1-2
D: .
size: .
V: TRBV2
CDR3: CASSGVNYGYTF
DNA: TGTGCCAGCAGTGGCGTAAACTATGGCTACACCTTC

J: TRBJ2-7
D: .
size: .
V: TRBV5-1
CDR3: CASSLVAGSNEQYF
DNA: TGCGCCAGCAGCTTGGTGGCGGGTTCGAATGAGCAGTACTTC

J: TRBJ1-1
D: TRBD1
size: .
V: TRBV28
CDR3: CASKTGVPEAFF
DNA: TGTGCCAGCAAGACAGGGGTACCTGAAGCTTTCTTT

J: TRBJ1-2
D: .
size: .
V: TRBV5-4
CDR3: CASSRRTDHNYGYTF
DNA: TGTGCCAGCAGCCGACGGACAGACCATAACTATGGCTACACCTTC

J: TRBJ1-3
D: .
size: .
V: TRBV2
CDR3: CASIAGIGNTIYF
DNA: TGTGCCAGTATAGCGGGAATTGGAAACACCATATATTTT

J: TRBJ2-7
D: TRBD1
size: .
V: TRBV5-1
CDR3: CASSRDRRSYEQYF
DNA: TGCGCCAGCAGCCGGGACAGGCGCTCCTACGAGCAGTACTTC

J: TRBJ1-4
D: TRBD1
size: .
V: TRBV6-6
CDR3: CASSRPGQGNEKLFF
DNA: TGTGCCAGCAGCCGCCCGGGACAGGGTAATGAAAAACTGTTTTTT

J: TRBJ2-5
D: .
size: .
V: TRBV2
CDR3: CASSEAQGMRETQYF
DNA: TGTGCCAGCAGTGAAGCGCAGGGGATGAGAGAGACCCAGTACTTC

J: TRBJ2-7
D: .
size: .
V: TRBV18
CDR3: CASSPQNYEQYF
DNA: TGTGCCAGCTCACCTCAAAATTACGAGCAGTACTTC

J: TRBJ2-7
D: .
size: .
V: TRBV13
CDR3: CASSSRVNPSYEQYF
DNA: TGTGCCAGCAGCTCCAGGGTAAACCCATCCTACGAGCAGTACTTC

J: TRBJ1-1
D: .
size: .
V: TRBV19
CDR3: CATADSVNTEAFF
DNA: TGTGCCACCGCGGACAGTGTGAACACTGAAGCTTTCTTT

J: TRBJ2-3
D: TRBD1
size: .
V: TRBV7-2
CDR3: CASSPDRGRDTQYF
DNA: TGTGCCAGCAGCCCCGACAGGGGGCGGGATACGCAGTATTTT

J: TRBJ1-1
D: .
size: .
V: TRBV11-1
CDR3: CASSLQESTEAFF
DNA: TGTGCCAGCAGCTTACAGGAAAGCACTGAAGCTTTCTTT

J: TRBJ2-5
D: .
size: .
V: TRBV5-5
CDR3: CASSLGGLELETQYF
DNA: TGTGCCAGCAGCTTGGGGGGCTTGGAGTTGGAGACCCAGTACTTC

J: TRBJ1-5
D: .
size: once
V: TRBV2
CDR3: CASTQGSNQPQHF
DNA: TGTGCCAGCACACAGGGTAGCAATCAGCCCCAGCATTTT

J: TRBJ1-5
D: .
size: .
V: TRBV6-1
CDR3: CASSEWGRTTNQPQHF
DNA: TGTGCCAGCAGTGAATGGGGGCGAACAACTAATCAGCCCCAGCATTTT

J: TRBJ1-1
D: .
size: .
V: TRBV7-8
CDR3: CASSRRETTSEAFF
DNA: TGTGCCAGCAGCCGACGGGAAACTACTTCTGAAGCTTTCTTT

J: TRBJ2-7
D: TRBD1
size: .
V: TRBV27
CDR3: CASSLRAQGASYEQYF
DNA: TGTGCCAGCAGTTTAAGGGCCCAGGGGGCCTCCTACGAGCAGTACTTC

J: TRBJ2-7
D: TRBD1
size: .
V: TRBV7-2
CDR3: CASSLGTGFISYEQYF
DNA: TGTGCCAGCAGCTTAGGGACAGGGTTTATCTCCTACGAGCAGTACTTC

J: TRBJ2-7
D: .
size: .
V: TRBV2
CDR3: CASSARWQGDEQYF
DNA: TGTGCCAGCAGCGCCCGCTGGCAGGGTGATGAGCAGTACTTC

J: TRBJ2-4
D: .
size: .
V: TRBV7-9
CDR3: CASSLQDKQYF
DNA: TGTGCCAGCAGCCTGCAGGATAAGCAGTACTTC

J: TRBJ2-7
D: .
size: .
V: TRBV5-1
CDR3: CASSLAPGGPYEQYF
DNA: TGCGCCAGCAGCTTGGCCCCCGGAGGCCCCTACGAGCAGTACTTC

J: TRBJ2-2
D: TRBD1
size: .
V: TRBV5-1
CDR3: CASSYGTGSGELFF
DNA: TGCGCCAGCAGCTACGGGACAGGGTCCGGGGAGCTGTTTTTT

J: TRBJ1-2
D: TRBD1
size: .
V: TRBV28
CDR3: CASSSRDRDDYGYTF
DNA: TGTGCCAGCAGTTCCCGGGACAGGGATGACTATGGCTACACCTTC